This TCR beta chain was recovered during a study of blood T cell repertoires in COVID-19. Study overall: Sites across the United States, Italy and Spain contributed samples from acute and convalescent COVID-19.

Germline CDR1 and CDR2: SNHLY and FYNNEI. V trimming: 8 bases; J trimming: 3 bases; junction bases outside the gene matches: 16. This CDR3 has 17 amino acids. In the original workflow: Using reference gene primer amplification, nucleated cell counts were estimated. The protocol was immunoSEQ multiplex PCR, while the TCRdb copy is restricted to in-frame clones and leaves out a portion. Clone size and the V and J calls come from that table; the DNA yielded D and trimming. Of roughly 140,000 clones in the sample, 85% were seen once. Participants, 18 to 89 years old, spanned around 25 US areas. Membership in each cohort depended on participant-reported clinical history.

Specimen: PBMCs or T cells enriched from blood (not recorded which). This TCR was recovered from a woman in her thirties or forties who had recovered from COVID-19. The chain joins TRBV2 to TRBJ2-7, with 10 nucleotides matching TRBD2. The CDR3 loop is CASGGGTSVEEGYEQYF. The CDR3 region has the DNA TGTGCCAGCGGCGGGGGGACTAGCGTGGAGGAGGGCTACGAGCAGTACTTC.